The 22 T cell receptor beta chains reported below all come from one sample, sequenced in a study of cytomegalovirus exposure and HLA in healthy donors. The study ran its PCR with 60 Vbeta and 13 Jbeta primers. Clones were sequenced by immunoSEQ multiplex PCR, and TCRdb holds only the in-frame ones, with some missing. The data show about 130,000 clones, around 81% seen once. Sequencing was performed on PBMCs. These receptors all stem from a female donor in good health and CMV-seronegative.

This clone has just a few counts. The rearrangement links TRBV7-8 to TRBJ2-7, with TRBD1 as a possible D gene (5 bases). Germline V gene data show CDR1 as SGHVS and CDR2 as FQNEAQ. CDR3 length: 14 residues. Trimming removed 5 bases from V and 3 bases from J, with 14 bases in between. The CDR3 nucleotides are TGTGCCAGCAGCCCAATGGCAGGGAACTACGAGCAGTACTTC. This sequence encodes CASSPMAGNYEQYF.

This clone was seen more than once but under ten times. The rearrangement uses TRBV7-3 and TRBJ2-7; 8 bases map to TRBD1. The CDR3 extends over 14 amino acids. Germline V gives CDR1 SGHTA, CDR2 FQGTGA. Germline trimming cut 5 bases from V and 0 bases from J; bases unmatched to any gene: 3. Here the CDR3 reads CASSKGQGSYEQYF. CDR3 bases: TGTGCCAGCAGCAAAGGACAGGGCTCCTACGAGCAGTACTTC.

J is TRBJ1-3 and V is TRBV10-1; D gene uncertain. Trimming shortened V by 3 bases and J by 0 bases, and 6 bases separated the two germline ends. The CDR3 runs 14 residues. The germline gives CDR1 WNHNN, CDR2 SYGVQD (reference sequence). In nucleotides, the CDR3 is TGCGCCAGCAGTGATACAGCCTCTGGAAACACCATATATTTT. As protein: CASSDTASGNTIYF.

This clone is a singleton in its sample. This chain links TRBV18 with TRBJ1-2; 8 nucleotides line up with TRBD1. Germline CDR1 KGHSH, CDR2 LQKENI. The CDR3 consists of 14 residues. Unmatched junction bases numbered 6, after V lost 1 base and J lost 8 bases. In nucleotides, the CDR3 is TGTGCCAGCTCACCACGACCACAGGGGGTCGGCTACACCTTC. This encodes CASSPRPQGVGYTF.

This chain connects TRBV6-5 to TRBJ1-3, with a weak D call TRBD1 (6 bases). V was shortened by 6 bases and J by 0 bases, with 12 bases between the two germline ends. The CDR3 length is 15 residues. Germline values: CDR1 MNHEY, CDR2 SVGAGI. CDR3 protein: CASRQTGFSGNTIYF. CDR3 nucleotides: TGTGCCAGCAGACAGACAGGTTTCTCTGGAAACACCATATATTTT.

V is TRBV5-6 and J is TRBJ1-1; D remains ambiguous. Germline loops: CDR1 SGHDT, CDR2 YYEEEE. The CDR3 length is 14 residues. The germline V and J ends were trimmed by 4 bases and 1 base, with 11 bases remaining between them. CDR3 protein: CASSTYGWNTEAFF. CDR3 in DNA: TGTGCCAGCAGCACTTACGGGTGGAACACTGAAGCTTTCTTT.

The V and J genes are TRBV18 and TRBJ1-2, with 10 bases matching TRBD1. Germline values: CDR1 KGHSH, CDR2 LQKENI. There are 15 residues in the CDR3. V dropped 4 bases and J dropped 2; count of bases not matched to a gene: 4. The CDR3 protein is CASSLPGQGNYGYTF. The DNA of the CDR3 is TGTGCCAGCTCACTTCCGGGACAGGGGAACTATGGCTACACCTTC.

This rearrangement joins TRBV18 to TRBJ1-1; maybe TRBD1 (6 bases). CDR1 is KGHSH, CDR2 LQKENI, per germline. The CDR3 is 16 residues long. V lost 4 bases, J lost 0 bases, and 15 bases lay in between. CDR3 loop: CASSHTTGQMNTEAFF. CDR3 sequence (DNA): TGTGCCAGCTCACACACCACGGGACAAATGAACACTGAAGCTTTCTTT.

The chain joins TRBV10-3 to TRBJ2-1, with D possibly being TRBD1 (6 bases). This CDR3 comprises 13 residues. Germline V gives CDR1 ENHRY, CDR2 SYGVKD. With 0 bases removed from V and 9 bases from J, the gap between germline ends came to 9 bases. The CDR3 region has the DNA TGTGCCATCAGTGAGTCTCTACAGGGTGAGCAGTTCTTC. It translates to CAISESLQGEQFF.

The genes are TRBV12-2 and TRBJ1-4; TRBD1, as called in the table, went unchecked against the DNA. TRBV12-2 corresponds to a pseudogene. The CDR3 length is 15 residues. This CDR3 is CAKPGTGSTNEKLFF. The CDR3 DNA reads TGTGCTAAACCCGGGACAGGGTCAACTAATGAAAAACTGTTTTTT.

V gene TRBV10-3 combines with J gene TRBJ1-5; no clear D. With 6 bases removed from V and 5 bases from J, the gap between germline ends came to 11 bases. In germline, CDR1 is ENHRY, CDR2 SYGVKD. This CDR3 comprises 13 residues. DNA of the CDR3: TGTGCCATCAGCCTGGCAGTGTATCAGCCCCAGCATTTT. It codes for CAISLAVYQPQHF.

This clone occurred a few times. The chain joins TRBV2 to TRBJ2-7, with 9 nucleotides matching TRBD2. Per the germline V gene, CDR1 is SNHLY and CDR2 is FYNNEI. The CDR3 loop spans 13 amino acids. V lost 7 bases, J lost 6 bases, and 7 bases stayed unmatched. CDR3 sequence reads: CASTRLAAGEQYF. CDR3 DNA: TGTGCCAGCACCCGACTAGCGGCGGGCGAGCAGTACTTC.

The CDR3 loop reads CASSIRTSTQPQHF. The CDR3 nucleotides read TGTGCCAGTAGTATAAGGACTAGTACCCAGCCCCAGCATTTT. The V and J genes are TRBV19 and TRBJ1-5; D not resolved. V lost 2 bases and J lost 7, with 12 bases in between. The germline V gene encodes CDR1 LNHDA and CDR2 SQIVND (reference sequence). The CDR3 is 14 residues long.

The chain has TRBV10-3 and TRBJ1-1; a weak D match, TRBD1 (6 bases). Trimming left V 2 bases short and J 8 bases short, with 12 bases between. Germline lookup yields CDR1 ENHRY and CDR2 SYGVKD. The CDR3 length is 13 residues. This chain's CDR3 is CAISEGTGTEAFF. In nucleotides, the CDR3 is TGTGCCATCAGTGAGGGTACGGGGACAGAAGCTTTCTTT.

The V and J genes are TRBV15 and TRBJ2-5, with 9 bases that match TRBD2. Germline V gene data show CDR1 as LNHNV and CDR2 as YYDKDF (reference sequence). V dropped 1 base and J dropped 4; count of bases not matched to a gene: 16. The CDR3 consists of 19 residues. The CDR3 DNA is TGTGCCACCAGCAGAGGTCGACTAGCGGAACCATTTGGGGGAGAGACCCAGTACTTC. Translating gives CATSRGRLAEPFGGETQYF.

This clone was found once. This CDR3 reads CASSQGDRVNTEAFF. DNA for the CDR3: TGCGCCAGCAGCCAAGGTGACCGGGTCAACACTGAAGCTTTCTTT. The gene calls are TRBV4-1 and TRBJ1-1, with D unclear. From germline, CDR1 is MGHRA and CDR2 YSYEKL. The V and J ends lost 1 base and 2 bases respectively, with 11 bases between them. This CDR3 comprises 15 residues.

The rearrangement joins TRBV4-1 to TRBJ2-5; a weak D match, TRBD2 (5 bases). CDR1 and CDR2 from the germline V gene are MGHRA and YSYEKL. V lost 4 bases and J 7 bases, leaving 25 bases between the germline ends. The CDR3 covers 17 residues. DNA of the CDR3: TGCGCCAGCAGCCGCCTGAGGGCATCCAAGGGTGGTGTGACCCAGTACTTC. Translating it yields CASSRLRASKGGVTQYF.

This chain links TRBV5-1 with TRBJ2-3; the match to TRBD2 covers 13 bases. V was pared by 2 bases and J by 6 bases, with 6 bases of the junction left unmatched. The V gene's germline CDR1 is SGHRS and CDR2 YFSETQ. This CDR3 has 16 residues. The CDR3 nucleotides read TGCGCCAGCAGCTTTGGACTAGCGGGGGTATACGATACGCAGTATTTT. As protein: CASSFGLAGVYDTQYF.

The rearrangement uses TRBV6-1 and TRBJ2-2, with D perhaps matching TRBD2 (5 bases). CDR1 and CDR2 from the germline V gene are MNHNS and SASEGT. V dropped 8 bases and J dropped 5 bases, with 15 bases sitting between them. This CDR3 is built from 14 residues. The CDR3 loop is CASAESEETGELFF. The CDR3, as DNA: TGTGCCAGCGCAGAGTCGGAGGAGACCGGGGAGCTGTTTTTT.

The chain joins TRBV4-2 to TRBJ2-7, with 8 bases fitting TRBD2. The V gene end was trimmed by 0 bases and the J gene end by 3 bases; junction bases not matched to a gene: 7. There are 16 residues in the CDR3. CDR1 is LGHNA and CDR2 is YNFKEQ in the germline V gene. CDR3 residues: CASSQDVSGAYYEQYF. In DNA, the CDR3 is TGTGCCAGCAGCCAAGATGTTAGCGGGGCCTACTACGAGCAGTACTTC.

The rearrangement joins TRBV18 to TRBJ1-1, with 7 bases lining up with TRBD1. This CDR3 is 14 amino acids long. CDR1 and CDR2 from the germline V gene are KGHSH and LQKENI. V lost 4 bases and J lost 4; bases outside the gene matches: 6. The chain's CDR3 is CASSLGQAGTEAFF. In DNA form, the CDR3 reads TGTGCCAGCTCACTCGGACAGGCGGGCACTGAAGCTTTCTTT. The entire variable domain, with the rest obtained from reference TRBV18 and TRBJ1-1, is as follows: NAGVMQNPRHLVRRRGQEARLRCSPMKGHSHVYWYRQLPEEGLKFMVYLQKENIIDESGMPKERFSAEFPKEGPSILRIQQVVRGDSAAYFCASSLGQAGTEAFFGQGTRLTVV.

This chain uses TRBV13 with TRBJ1-4; 7 bases agree with TRBD1. This CDR3 spans 14 amino acids. Trimming took 5 bases from V and 6 from J; bases not matched to a gene: 6. Per the germline V gene, CDR1 is PRHDT and CDR2 is FYEKMQ (reference sequence). CDR3 loop: CASSADRADEKLFF. For the CDR3, the DNA is TGTGCCAGCAGCGCCGACAGGGCAGATGAAAAACTGTTTTTT.